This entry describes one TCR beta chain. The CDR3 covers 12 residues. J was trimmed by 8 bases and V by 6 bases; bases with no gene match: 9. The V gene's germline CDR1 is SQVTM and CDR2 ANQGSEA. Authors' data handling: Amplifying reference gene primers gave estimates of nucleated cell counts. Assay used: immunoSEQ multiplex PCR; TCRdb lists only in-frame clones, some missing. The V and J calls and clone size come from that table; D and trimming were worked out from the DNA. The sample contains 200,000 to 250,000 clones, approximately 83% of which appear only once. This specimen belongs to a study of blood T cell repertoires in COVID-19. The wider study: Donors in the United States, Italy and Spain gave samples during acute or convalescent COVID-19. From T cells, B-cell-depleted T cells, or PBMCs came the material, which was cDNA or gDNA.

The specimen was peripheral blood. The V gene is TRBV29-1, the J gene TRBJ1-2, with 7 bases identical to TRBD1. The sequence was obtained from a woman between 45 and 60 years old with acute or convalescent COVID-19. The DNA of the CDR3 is TGCAGCGTGCTACCGGGACAGAGCGGCTACACCTTC. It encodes CSVLPGQSGYTF. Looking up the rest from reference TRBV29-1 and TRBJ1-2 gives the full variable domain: SAVISQKPSRDICQRGTSLTIQCQVDSQVTMMFWYRQQPGQSLTLIATANQGSEATYESGFVIDKFPISRPNLTFSTLTVSNMSPEDSSIYLCSVLPGQSGYTFGSGTRLTVV.